This T cell receptor (beta chain) comes out of a study of T cells in Graves' hyperthyroidism and ophthalmopathy. Points from the study as a whole: Blood also carried most thyroid clonotypes expanded above 0.001.

About this clonotype itself: Its matching antigen is unknown.

Trimming stripped 5 bases from V and 0 bases from J, with 16 bases between. The CDR3 runs 16 residues. TCR beta CDR3 sequences were amplified from RNA transcripts. The HTBI set primed first-round TCR CDR3 RT-PCR. TCRdb fed the multiplex PCR reads into MiXCR, producing one record per CDR3 protein. The repertoire holds 750,000 to 900,000 distinct CDR3 sequences, roughly 40% seen once, with 7.5% to 9.5% in the top ten. Material for sequencing was blood. This clonotype originated in a man aged 18 to 29 with Graves' hyperthyroidism. The chain carries TRBV12-3 or TRBV12-4 and TRBJ1-1; maybe TRBD1 (5 bases). CDR3 region: CASSTGTLRMNTEAFF. CDR3 coding DNA: TGTGCCAGCAGTACTGGGACGCTAAGAATGAACACTGAAGCTTTCTTT.